Below, one T cell receptor beta chain is given with its context. What it binds is unknown. This sample is drawn from a study of graft-versus-host responses after intestinal transplantation. Turning to the study itself: Transplants given to recipients were multivisceral, liver-intestinal, or isolated intestinal. All of the recipients had induction that used anti-thymocyte globulin, then tacrolimus and steroids for 2 to 3 years.

Notes on the study in general: In patients with graft-donor T cell macrochimerism, allograft graft-versus-host to host-versus-graft clonal ratios were high. Analysis identified GvH clones in recipient marrow, with some appearing first in ileum or blood.

The V gene's germline CDR1 is MNHEY and CDR2 SVGAGI. The length of the CDR3 is 13 residues. V was clipped by 10 bases and J by 1 base, with 11 bases between them. Sequenced by immunoSEQ multiplex PCR; TCRdb stores in-frame clones only, minus some. The table lists over 40,000 clones, about four fifths of them singletons. This TCR was recovered from a human donor who was the organ donor for an intestinal transplant. The gene calls are TRBV6-5 and TRBJ1-5; D call uncertain. Sequences were derived from unstimulated CD4+ T cells sorted from spleen or lymph node cells, sampled before transplant. CDR3 nucleotide sequence: TGTGCCACCGTCGATGGGAGCAATCAGCCCCAGCATTTT. Protein sequence: CATVDGSNQPQHF.